The text below deals with one T cell receptor beta chain. The CDR3 has 17 amino acids. The ends were cut back, 5 bases at V and 3 bases at J, with 21 bases in the middle. Germline CDR1 SGHAT, CDR2 FQNNGV. The data were produced by immunoSEQ multiplex PCR, yet TCRdb's version contains in-frame clones alone and is incomplete. The repertoire holds about 1 million clones, with 65% to 75% as singletons. This record belongs to a study of shared clonotypes between healthy human individuals. The sample was memory CD4+ T cells sorted from blood. Subset defined: CD45RA-negative fraction. The chain recombines TRBV11-2 with TRBJ2-3, with D possibly matching TRBD2 (6 bases). This sequence originates from a man aged 18 to 35 in good health. The CDR3 is CASSPRGRRVVTDTQYF. The CDR3 region has the DNA TGTGCCAGCAGCCCACGGGGGAGGCGGGTAGTGACAGATACGCAGTATTTT. The full variable domain, in which reference TRBV11-2 and TRBJ2-3 provide the parts outside the CDR3, is EAGVAQSPRYKIIEKRQSVAFWCNPISGHATLYWYQQILGQGPKLLIQFQNNGVVDDSQLPKDRFSAERLKGVDSTLKIQPAKLEDSAVYLCASSPRGRRVVTDTQYFGPGTRLTVL.